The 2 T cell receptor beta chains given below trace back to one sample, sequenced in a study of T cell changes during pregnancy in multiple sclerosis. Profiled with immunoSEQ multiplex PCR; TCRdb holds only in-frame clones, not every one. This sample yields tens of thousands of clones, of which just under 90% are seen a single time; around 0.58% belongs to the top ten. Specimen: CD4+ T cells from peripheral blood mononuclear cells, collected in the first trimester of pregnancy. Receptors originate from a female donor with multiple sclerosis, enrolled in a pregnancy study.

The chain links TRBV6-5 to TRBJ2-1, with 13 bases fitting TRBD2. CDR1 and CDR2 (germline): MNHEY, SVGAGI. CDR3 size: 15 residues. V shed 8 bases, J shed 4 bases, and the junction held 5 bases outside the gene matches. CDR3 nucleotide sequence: TGTGCCAGCCGGACTAGCGGGAGTCGGTACAATGAGCAGTTCTTC. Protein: CASRTSGSRYNEQFF.

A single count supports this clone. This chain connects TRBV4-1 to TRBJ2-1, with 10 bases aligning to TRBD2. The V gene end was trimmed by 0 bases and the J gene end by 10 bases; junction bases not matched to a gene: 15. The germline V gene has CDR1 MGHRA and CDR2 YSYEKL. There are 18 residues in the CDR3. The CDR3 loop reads CASSQDLAGEPMRKEQFF. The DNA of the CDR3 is TGCGCCAGCAGCCAAGATCTAGCGGGAGAGCCGATGAGGAAGGAGCAGTTCTTC.